This TCR beta chain was sequenced for a study of T-cell memory formation after mild COVID-19. Study summary: TCR clusters were mostly confined to one donor each.

The authors produced TCR alpha and TCR beta cDNA libraries with sample barcodes and UMIs by 5'RACE using constant-segment primers. TCRdb passed the 5' RACE reads through MiXCR, listing each CDR3 protein once. The table shows 400,000 to 500,000 distinct CDR3 sequences, with roughly 24% occurring only once. V was cut by 4 bases and J by 5 bases, with 16 bases left in between. This CDR3 has 16 residues. Germline V gives CDR1 SGDLS, CDR2 YYNGEE. Whole-study results and caveats: A subset of responding clones appeared in pre-infection memory, suggesting cross-reactive memory joined. From day 15 to 85, contracting clones were balanced between CD4 and CD8, whereas later expanders leaned toward CD4+.

This clonotype was recorded at least ten times. The target antigen is unknown. Sequencing was carried out using PBMCs or a T cell subset sorted from them (not recorded which). This receptor was obtained from an adult woman who had mild COVID-19 (a few samples of this study predate the infection). Cell type and time point are not known. This chain uses TRBV9 with TRBJ2-6; D uncertain. The CDR3 region is CASSSPIALRANVLTF. CDR3 bases: TGTGCCAGCAGCTCCCCCATCGCCCTGAGGGCCAACGTCCTGACTTTC.